The T cell receptor beta chain under discussion was sequenced for a study of T cell changes during pregnancy in multiple sclerosis. Assay used: immunoSEQ multiplex PCR; TCRdb lists only in-frame clones, some missing. This table holds under 75,000 clones, more than 85% found once. Germline assignment: CDR1 SGDLS and CDR2 YYNGEE. This CDR3 has 16 residues. V lost 0 bases, J lost 2 bases, and 14 bases lay in between. The sequence came from a female donor with multiple sclerosis, enrolled in a pregnancy study. The specimen comprised peripheral blood, sampled in the first trimester of pregnancy. V is TRBV9 and J is TRBJ2-5, with TRBD2 as a possible D gene (6 bases). The CDR3 region is CASSVGPTRGQETQYF. CDR3 DNA sequence: TGTGCCAGCAGCGTAGGTCCGACCCGGGGGCAAGAGACCCAGTACTTC.